The T cell receptor (beta chain) described here comes from a study of CD8+CD57+ T cells in acquired aplastic anemia. The CDR3 spans 16 residues. CDR1 is SNHLY, CDR2 FYNNEI, per germline. V lost 7 bases and J 3 bases, leaving 16 bases between the germline ends. Patients selected for sequencing had displayed CD8+CD57+ cell expansion by flow cytometry. The use of genomic DNA as template underpinned the TCR beta VDJ and CDR3 profiling. One entry per CDR3 protein, called by TCRdb with MiXCR from the reads. The sample records just over 150,000 distinct CDR3 sequences, about 50% being singletons. The source material was sorted CD4+, CD8+, or CD8+CD57+ T cells (not recorded which) from PBMCs. This receptor was taken from a human donor with aplastic anemia. This chain connects TRBV2 to TRBJ1-6; D gene unclear. The CDR3 DNA reads TGTGCCAGCATATATATTGGCAGTCACTATAATTCACCCCTCCACTTT. This translates into CASIYIGSHYNSPLHF.